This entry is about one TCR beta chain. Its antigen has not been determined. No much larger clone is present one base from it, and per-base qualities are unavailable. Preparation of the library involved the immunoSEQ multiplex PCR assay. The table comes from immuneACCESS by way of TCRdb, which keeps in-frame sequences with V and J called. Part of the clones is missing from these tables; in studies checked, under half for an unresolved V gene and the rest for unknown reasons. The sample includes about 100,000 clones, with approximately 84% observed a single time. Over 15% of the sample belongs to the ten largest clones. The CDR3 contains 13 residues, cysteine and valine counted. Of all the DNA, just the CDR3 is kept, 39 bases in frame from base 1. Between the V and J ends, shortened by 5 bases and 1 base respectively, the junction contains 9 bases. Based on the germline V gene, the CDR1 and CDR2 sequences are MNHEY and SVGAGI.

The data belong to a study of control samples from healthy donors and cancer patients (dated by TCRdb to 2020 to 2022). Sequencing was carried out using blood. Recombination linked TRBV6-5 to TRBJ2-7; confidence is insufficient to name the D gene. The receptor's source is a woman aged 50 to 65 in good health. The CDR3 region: CASSRYQSYEQYV. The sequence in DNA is TGTGCCAGCAGTCGCTATCAGTCCTACGAGCAGTACGTC.